This T cell receptor (beta chain) stems from a study of T cells in Graves' hyperthyroidism and ophthalmopathy. Worth noting for this clonotype: Its specificity is unknown.

Regions amplified from RNA transcripts were the TCR beta CDR3 regions. The primer set for the first-round RT-PCR of the TCR CDR3 was HTBI. TCRdb used MiXCR to reprocess the multiplex PCR reads, holding one entry per CDR3 protein. Here the sample spans around 200,000 distinct CDR3 sequences, 15% to 20% being singletons. The study's findings and limits: Median prediction lead before ophthalmopathy onset was roughly 6 months with the model.

This CDR3 spans 15 amino acids. Per the germline V gene, CDR1 is KGHSH and CDR2 is LQKENI. V was trimmed by 2 bases and J by 1 base, leaving 11 bases between them. Graves' hyperthyroidism showing no ophthalmopathy progression within 18 months was considered stable. Thyroid ultrasound, orbital computed tomography, clinical symptoms, and serum thyroxine and TRAb underpinned diagnoses. The sequenced sample was blood. The TCR originated in a man in his forties or fifties with Graves' hyperthyroidism. This rearrangement joins TRBV18 to TRBJ1-1, with D unresolved. CDR3 residues: CASSPSSVENTEAFF. CDR3 coding DNA: TGTGCCAGCTCACCAAGTTCAGTCGAGAACACTGAAGCTTTCTTT. Using reference TRBV18 and TRBJ1-1 for the parts outside the CDR3, the full variable domain is NAGVMQNPRHLVRRRGQEARLRCSPMKGHSHVYWYRQLPEEGLKFMVYLQKENIIDESGMPKERFSAEFPKEGPSILRIQQVVRGDSAAYFCASSPSSVENTEAFFGQGTRLTVV.